The sequence of this TCR beta chain was determined in a study of cytomegalovirus exposure and HLA in healthy donors. Findings and caveats of the study: Accounts indicate the classifier identified cytomegalovirus status with strong specificity and sensitivity.

As for this clone: Its antigen remains unknown.

Germline loops: CDR1 SGHAT, CDR2 FQNNGV. The length of the CDR3 is 14 residues. The V segment lost 5 bases and the J segment 4 bases; nucleotides outside the gene matches: 5. This table comes from immunoSEQ multiplex PCR, and its TCRdb copy is limited to in-frame clones, with some not included. Of around 200,000 clones in the sample, roughly 80% are singletons; the top ten hold 2.5% to 3%. The TCR sequence derives from a woman younger than 30 in good health and CMV-seropositive. Sequencing was done on a sample of PBMCs. The V and J genes are TRBV11-2 and TRBJ1-2, with 9 bases lining up with TRBD1. CDR3 DNA sequence: TGTGCCAGCAGCAGGACAGGGGTGGTCTATGGCTACACCTTC. It specifies CASSRTGVVYGYTF.